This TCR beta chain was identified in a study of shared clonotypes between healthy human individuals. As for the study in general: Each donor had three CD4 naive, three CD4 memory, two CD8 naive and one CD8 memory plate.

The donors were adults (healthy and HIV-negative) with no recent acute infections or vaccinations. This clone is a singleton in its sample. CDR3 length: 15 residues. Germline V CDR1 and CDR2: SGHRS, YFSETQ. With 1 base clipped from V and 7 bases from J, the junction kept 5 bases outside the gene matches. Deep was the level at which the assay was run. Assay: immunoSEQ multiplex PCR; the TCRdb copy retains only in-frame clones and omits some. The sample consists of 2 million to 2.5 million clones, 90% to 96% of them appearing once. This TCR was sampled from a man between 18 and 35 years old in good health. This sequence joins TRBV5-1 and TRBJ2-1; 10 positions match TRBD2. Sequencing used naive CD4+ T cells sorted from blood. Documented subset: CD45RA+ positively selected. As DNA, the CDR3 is TGCGCCAGCAGCTTGTCTAGCGGGAGACGGAATGAGCAGTTCTTC. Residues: CASSLSSGRRNEQFF. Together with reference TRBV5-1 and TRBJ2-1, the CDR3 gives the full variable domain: KAGVTQTPRYLIKTRGQQVTLSCSPISGHRSVSWYQQTPGQGLQFLFEYFSETQRNKGNFPGRFSGRQFSNSRSEMNVSTLELGDSALYLCASSLSSGRRNEQFFGPGTRLTVL.